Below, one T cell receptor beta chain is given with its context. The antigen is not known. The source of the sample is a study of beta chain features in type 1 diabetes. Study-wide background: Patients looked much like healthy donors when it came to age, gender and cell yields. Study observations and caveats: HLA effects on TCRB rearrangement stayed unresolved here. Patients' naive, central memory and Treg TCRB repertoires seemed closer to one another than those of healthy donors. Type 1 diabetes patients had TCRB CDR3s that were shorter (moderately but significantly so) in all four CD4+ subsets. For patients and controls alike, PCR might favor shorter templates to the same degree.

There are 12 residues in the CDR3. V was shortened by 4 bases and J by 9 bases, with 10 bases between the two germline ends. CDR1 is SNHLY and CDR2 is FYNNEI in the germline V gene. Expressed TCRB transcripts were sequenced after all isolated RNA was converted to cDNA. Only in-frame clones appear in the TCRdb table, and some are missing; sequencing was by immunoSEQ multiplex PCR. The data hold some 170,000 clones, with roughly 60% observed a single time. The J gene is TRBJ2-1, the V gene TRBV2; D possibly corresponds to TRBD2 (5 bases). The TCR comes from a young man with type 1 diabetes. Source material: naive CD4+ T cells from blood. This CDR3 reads CASSGSEGEQFF. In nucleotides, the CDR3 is TGTGCCAGCAGTGGGTCAGAGGGTGAGCAGTTCTTC.